The next 25 T cell receptor beta chains were all read from a single sample in a study of shared clonotypes between healthy human individuals. Assay: immunoSEQ multiplex PCR; the TCRdb copy retains only in-frame clones and omits some. The sample has more than 2 million clones, about 95% seen once. CD45RO-negative, CCR7-positively selected cells formed the naive CD8 fraction, excluding terminally differentiated effector memory CD45RA+ cells. Sequenced: naive CD8+ T cells sorted from blood. The receptor set was obtained from a young man in good health.

V gene TRBV4-2 combines with J gene TRBJ1-3; D is unresolved. Trimming cost V 0 bases and J 4 bases, with 10 bases left between them. CDR1 is LGHNA, CDR2 YNFKEQ, per germline. The CDR3 runs 15 residues. In DNA form, the CDR3 reads TGTGCCAGCAGCCAAGATCCGAGGTCCGGAAACACCATATATTTT. This sequence encodes CASSQDPRSGNTIYF.

In regard to this clone: One junction end disagrees with the germline gene, perhaps due to a read error. The gene calls are TRBV6-6 and TRBJ2-2; 7 bases line up with TRBD2. The CDR3 runs to 16 residues. The germline CDR1 and CDR2 sequences are MNHNY and SVGAGI (reference sequence). This CDR3 is CASTYDLLAPTGELFF. The CDR3 coding sequence is TGTGCCAGCACTTACGACCTACTAGCGCCCACCGGGGAGCTGTTTTTT.

The rearrangement links TRBV6-1 to TRBJ2-2, with D maybe TRBD2 (6 bases). Germline values: CDR1 MNHNS, CDR2 SASEGT. V dropped 5 bases and J dropped 5 bases, with 12 bases sitting between them. CDR3 length: 14 amino acids. The CDR3 loop reads CASSPGVRTGELFF. CDR3 bases: TGTGCCAGCAGTCCGGGGGTTAGGACCGGGGAGCTGTTTTTT.

This chain joins TRBV7-4 and TRBJ2-3; 10 bases fit TRBD2. The ends lost 7 bases at V and 1 base at J; junction bases unmatched: 26. CDR1 and CDR2 from the germline V gene are SGHVT and SQSDAQ. CDR3 length: 22 amino acids. The CDR3 DNA sequence: TGTGCCAGCACCGCCCGACAGGGCGTAAGAGCGGGAGGGCCGTTCCGCACAGATACGCAGTATTTT. It is translated as CASTARQGVRAGGPFRTDTQYF.

The J gene is TRBJ2-7, the V gene TRBV19; 7 nucleotides agree with TRBD1. Germline assignment: CDR1 LNHDA and CDR2 SQIVND (reference sequence). V lost 9 bases to trimming and J lost 5 bases; unmatched junction nucleotides: 16. The CDR3 consists of 15 residues. Written as DNA, the CDR3 is TGTGCCAGACCGGACAGGATATCGTCCCCTGACGAGCAGTACTTC. Translation gives CARPDRISSPDEQYF.

The CDR3 loop is CASSLEARANQPQHF. CDR3 DNA: TGTGCCAGCAGCTTAGAGGCCAGGGCAAATCAGCCCCAGCATTTT. The gene calls are TRBV11-2 and TRBJ1-5; maybe TRBD1 (5 bases). The germline V gene encodes CDR1 SGHAT and CDR2 FQNNGV. V was shortened by 0 bases and J by 4 bases, with 10 bases between the two germline ends. This CDR3 has 15 residues.

This chain uses TRBV7-8 with TRBJ1-1; the D gene is possibly TRBD1 (5 bases). CDR1 is SGHVS and CDR2 is FQNEAQ in the germline V gene. Trimming took off 0 bases at V and 8 bases at J, with 19 bases between the two ends. This CDR3 spans 16 amino acids. CDR3 protein: CASSLATPGRQGEAFF. The CDR3 region has the DNA TGTGCCAGCAGCTTAGCCACCCCGGGGAGGCAGGGAGAAGCTTTCTTT.

The chain has TRBV13 and TRBJ2-3, with no clear D. CDR3 size: 12 residues. Trimming took off 8 bases at V and 3 bases at J, with 9 bases between the two ends. Germline V lookup: CDR1 PRHDT, CDR2 FYEKMQ (reference sequence). Here the CDR3 DNA reads TGTGCCAGCGGGATGGGGACAGATACGCAGTATTTT. Its translation: CASGMGTDTQYF.

V and J are TRBV4-1 and TRBJ2-1; no definite D call. CDR3 length: 15 residues. Trimming removed 0 bases from V and 3 bases from J, with 9 bases in between. Germline V gene data show CDR1 as MGHRA and CDR2 as YSYEKL. CDR3: CASSQDRSFYNEQFF. CDR3 in DNA: TGCGCCAGCAGCCAAGATCGATCCTTCTACAATGAGCAGTTCTTC.

The chain employs TRBV18 and TRBJ2-7; D is possibly TRBD1 (5 bases). V was shortened by 3 bases and J by 2 bases, with 14 bases between the two germline ends. Germline V gene lookup returns CDR1 KGHSH and CDR2 LQKENI. This CDR3 has 15 residues. The DNA for the CDR3 is TGTGCCAGCTCACCCGAGGACATCCCGACCTACGAGCAGTACTTC. This codes for CASSPEDIPTYEQYF.

The genes are TRBV5-1 and TRBJ2-1; 11 bases are shared with TRBD2. V shed 4 bases and J 1 base; nucleotides not matched to a gene: 7. This CDR3 has 17 amino acids. Germline CDR1 is SGHRS and CDR2 is YFSETQ. Here the CDR3 reads CASSILTSGGSYNEQFF. The CDR3 region has the DNA TGCGCCAGCAGCATACTAACTAGCGGGGGTTCCTACAATGAGCAGTTCTTC.

The chain uses TRBV6-5 and TRBJ2-1; D unresolved. Trimming removed 0 bases at V and 12 bases at J, with 12 bases between. The CDR3 is 13 amino acids. CDR1 MNHEY and CDR2 SVGAGI come from the germline V gene. CDR3 bases: TGTGCCAGCAGTTACTCGCCTGCAAAGGGGCAGTTCTTC. Translation: CASSYSPAKGQFF.

V is TRBV11-2 and J is TRBJ2-5; D not resolved. Germline CDR1 reads SGHAT; CDR2 reads FQNNGV. V lost 5 bases and J 5 bases, leaving 15 bases between the germline ends. The CDR3 spans 14 residues. CDR3 DNA: TGTGCCAGCAGCAACCCGGGCCCAGACGAGACCCAGTACTTC. Amino acids: CASSNPGPDETQYF.

The genes are TRBV5-1 and TRBJ2-7; TRBD2 agrees at 7 bases. The CDR3 sequence is 15 residues long. Trimming cost V 1 base and J 5 bases; bases outside gene matches: 9. Per germline, CDR1 SGHRS and CDR2 YFSETQ. The DNA for the CDR3 is TGCGCCAGCAGCTTGAGGGGTAGCGGGTTCGACGAGCAGTACTTC. Translated: CASSLRGSGFDEQYF.

The rearrangement uses TRBV30 and TRBJ2-4; D may match TRBD1 or TRBD2 (5 bases each). The germline CDR1 and CDR2 sequences are GTSNPN and SVGIG (reference sequence). This CDR3 region has 16 residues. V was trimmed by 3 bases and J by 2 bases, leaving 17 bases between them. The CDR3 sequence: CAWSTGTVGSKNIQYF. In DNA, the CDR3 is TGTGCCTGGAGCACCGGGACGGTGGGATCCAAAAACATTCAGTACTTC.

This chain uses TRBV27 with TRBJ2-7; a weak D match, TRBD2 (5 bases). Trimming left V 3 bases short and J 9 bases short, with 12 bases between. Per germline, CDR1 MNHEY and CDR2 SMNVEV (reference sequence). The CDR3 sequence is 12 residues long. In DNA form, the CDR3 reads TGTGCCAGCAGTTTCTCGGGGTCCGGGCAGTACTTC. Translated: CASSFSGSGQYF.

The V call is TRBV25-1, the J call TRBJ2-7; the D is unclear. The CDR3 has 13 residues. V shed 3 bases and J shed 5 bases, with 11 bases lying between them. Germline CDR1 and CDR2: MGHDK and SYGVNS. The CDR3 region has the DNA TGTGCCAGCAGTGAGCACGGCCGGGACGAGCAGTACTTC. Its translation is CASSEHGRDEQYF.

Note on this clone: One junction end does not reproduce the germline sequence, and a read error may be involved. The chain joins TRBV29-1 to TRBJ1-2; D is undetermined. The CDR3 has 14 residues. Germline V gene lookup returns CDR1 SQVTM and CDR2 ANQGSEA. The CDR3 spells CSALGNVEPRESLF. For the CDR3, the DNA is TGCAGCGCCTTGGGTAACGTGGAGCCGAGAGAGTCCCTCTTC.

On this clone: The junction differs from germline at one of its ends, possibly a read error. V usage is TRBV6-6 and J usage is TRBJ2-5; D possibly corresponds to TRBD1 (5 bases). Germline V gene data show CDR1 as MNHNY and CDR2 as SVGAGI (reference sequence). The CDR3 runs 14 residues. The CDR3 coding sequence is TGTGCCAGCACCCCCTCCTCGGGTTCACAGGCCGCAAACTTC. Translation gives CASTPSSGSQAANF.

This clone was found once. This chain joins TRBV4-1 and TRBJ2-7, with 9 bases identical to TRBD1. This CDR3 is built from 15 residues. V was clipped by 5 bases and J by 4 bases; unmatched bases: 9. Germline assignment: CDR1 MGHRA and CDR2 YSYEKL. The CDR3 sequence is CASSSSGQGYYEQYF. The CDR3, as DNA: TGCGCCAGCAGCTCCTCCGGACAGGGGTATTACGAGCAGTACTTC.

This sequence joins TRBV9 and TRBJ1-1, with D possibly being TRBD1 (6 bases). CDR1 and CDR2 (germline): SGDLS, YYNGEE. There are 14 residues in the CDR3. V gave up 7 bases and J gave up 1 base, with 14 bases separating them. The CDR3 spells CASSLGQTNTEAFF. In nucleotides, the CDR3 is TGTGCCAGCTCGCTAGGACAGACGAACACTGAAGCTTTCTTT.

As to this clone: The same CDR3 can be traced to other DNA sequences in this sample. The rearrangement uses TRBV27 and TRBJ2-1; 10 bases are shared with TRBD2. CDR3 length equals 14 residues. The V gene's germline CDR1 is MNHEY and CDR2 SMNVEV (reference sequence). J gave up 2 bases and V 5 bases, and 0 bases lay outside the gene matches. This chain's CDR3 is CASSSGGAYNEQFF. The CDR3 coding sequence is TGTGCCAGCAGTAGCGGGGGGGCCTACAATGAGCAGTTCTTC.

The chain couples TRBV9 to TRBJ2-5; D remains unclear. The V gene's germline CDR1 is SGDLS and CDR2 YYNGEE. This CDR3 contains 15 residues. V shed 0 bases and J shed 5 bases, with 14 bases lying between them. CDR3 region: CASSVATGEGETQYF. CDR3 nucleotides: TGTGCCAGCAGCGTAGCTACTGGGGAAGGGGAGACCCAGTACTTC.

The chain joins TRBV7-8 to TRBJ2-3; 7 bases agree with TRBD2. The CDR3 length is 15 residues. The germline V gene has CDR1 SGHVS and CDR2 FQNEAQ. V lost 3 bases, J lost 1 base, and 4 bases stayed unmatched. The CDR3 DNA is TGTGCCAGCAGCTTGGTGAGCGGGGGCACAGATACGCAGTATTTT. It is translated as CASSLVSGGTDTQYF.

The gene calls are TRBV6-1 and TRBJ2-7; 8 bases map to TRBD1. With V trimmed by 4 bases and J by 2 bases, 10 bases remained unmatched. CDR3 length: 16 residues. Looked up from germline, CDR1 is MNHNS and CDR2 is SASEGT. As DNA, the CDR3 is TGTGCCAGCAGTGGCATACCGGGACAGGCCGCCTACGAGCAGTACTTC. This translates into CASSGIPGQAAYEQYF.